Listed here are 10 T cell receptor beta chains from one sample, sequenced in a study of CD8+CD57+ T cells in acquired aplastic anemia. Genomic DNA, serving as template, underwent TCR beta VDJ and CDR3 profiling. TCRdb used MiXCR to reprocess the reads, holding one entry per CDR3 protein. Counted here are hundreds of thousands of distinct CDR3 sequences, 56% occurring once; the ten biggest clones make up around 7.6%. Sequencing input: sorted CD4+, CD8+, or CD8+CD57+ T cells (not recorded which) from PBMCs. The receptors stem from a human donor with severe aplastic anemia or a healthy control (not recorded which).

This clonotype was detected ten times or more. The V call is TRBV5-1, the J call TRBJ2-5, with no clear D. Germline CDR1 and CDR2: SGHRS and YFSETQ. V lost 2 bases and J lost 2, with 7 bases in between. CDR3 length equals 13 residues. This CDR3 reads CASSFFIQETQYF. The CDR3 DNA reads as TGCGCCAGCAGCTTTTTCATACAAGAGACCCAGTACTTC.

The chain links TRBV6-2 or TRBV6-3 to TRBJ1-1; D might be TRBD1 (6 bases). This CDR3 comprises 12 residues. The germline V and J ends were trimmed by 2 bases and 7 bases, with 8 bases remaining between them. CDR1 is MNHEY, CDR2 SVGEGT, per germline. Here the CDR3 DNA reads TGTGCCAGCAGTTACGGGGGGCGTGAAGCTTTCTTT. It yields the protein CASSYGGREAFF.

There are many counts of this clonotype. Here the CDR3 reads CASSLSLAPNPHFGKPQHF. The CDR3, as DNA: TGTGCCAGCAGTTTATCCCTGGCCCCAAATCCTCACTTTGGGAAGCCCCAGCATTTT. The chain employs TRBV12-3 or TRBV12-4 and TRBJ1-5; D unclear. Deletions cut 2 bases from V and 8 bases from J, with 28 bases between. The CDR3 sequence is 19 residues long.

This clonotype came up a few times. The chain carries TRBV13 and TRBJ1-2, with 11 nucleotides matching TRBD1. Losses at the gene ends were 0 bases for V and 4 bases for J; bases not matched to a gene: 4. The germline CDR1 and CDR2 sequences are PRHDT and FYEKMQ (reference sequence). CDR3 length: 16 amino acids. CDR3 coding DNA: TGTGCCAGCAGCTTAGGCCCCGGGACAGGGGGCTATGGCTACACCTTC. Residues: CASSLGPGTGGYGYTF.

The J gene is TRBJ1-6, the V gene TRBV7-9; 8 nucleotides agree with TRBD1. Germline CDR1 SEHNR, CDR2 FQNEAQ (reference sequence). CDR3 length equals 15 residues. Trimming removed 5 bases from V and 10 bases from J; junction bases left unmatched: 10. CDR3: CASSPGQGGYSPLHF. The CDR3 bases are TGTGCCAGCAGCCCAGGACAGGGCGGTTACTCACCCCTCCACTTT.

CDR3 DNA sequence: TGCGCCAGCAGCCCCGCTCGCGGGCAGACCTACGAGCAGTACTTC. Translation gives CASSPARGQTYEQYF. This chain joins TRBV4-1 and TRBJ2-7, with D possibly matching TRBD2 (5 bases). The germline V gene encodes CDR1 MGHRA and CDR2 YSYEKL. This CDR3 has 15 residues. The germline V and J ends were trimmed by 4 bases and 2 bases, with 15 bases remaining between them.

This chain uses TRBV20-1 with TRBJ2-3; weak D call: TRBD2 (7 bases). V lost 0 bases, J lost 2 bases, and 18 bases lay in between. Germline CDR1 DFQATT, CDR2 SNEGSKA (reference sequence). This CDR3 spans 17 amino acids. Here the CDR3 DNA reads TGCAGTGCTAGAGATCGATGGAGGGGGGGCCTCACAGATACGCAGTATTTT. Translation: CSARDRWRGGLTDTQYF.

V usage is TRBV7-6 and J usage is TRBJ2-3, with D possibly matching TRBD1 (6 bases). This CDR3 has 15 residues. Germline CDR1 is SGHVS and CDR2 is FNYEAQ. Trimming removed 1 base at V and 1 base at J, with 9 bases between. The CDR3 DNA sequence: TGTGCCAGCAGCTTAGATCCAGGGGGCACAGATACGCAGTATTTT. Its protein product is CASSLDPGGTDTQYF.

V gene TRBV7-2 combines with J gene TRBJ2-6, with D unresolved. Germline V gene lookup returns CDR1 SGHTA and CDR2 FQGNSA. The CDR3 sequence is 15 residues long. Between the trimmed V and J ends, which lost 1 base and 4 bases, there was a span of 8 bases. Here the CDR3 reads CASSLGRRGANVLTF. The DNA for the CDR3 is TGTGCCAGCAGCTTAGGACGAAGGGGGGCCAACGTCCTGACTTTC.

This clonotype was recorded a few times. Since a much larger clone is just one base distant, this may be a read error. The CDR3 loop reads CASTRPDRNERLFF. CDR3 in DNA: TGTGCCAGCACCCGACCCGACAGAAATGAAAGACTGTTTTTT. The chain couples TRBV12-3 or TRBV12-4 to TRBJ1-4, with D perhaps matching TRBD1 (5 bases). The CDR3 covers 14 residues.